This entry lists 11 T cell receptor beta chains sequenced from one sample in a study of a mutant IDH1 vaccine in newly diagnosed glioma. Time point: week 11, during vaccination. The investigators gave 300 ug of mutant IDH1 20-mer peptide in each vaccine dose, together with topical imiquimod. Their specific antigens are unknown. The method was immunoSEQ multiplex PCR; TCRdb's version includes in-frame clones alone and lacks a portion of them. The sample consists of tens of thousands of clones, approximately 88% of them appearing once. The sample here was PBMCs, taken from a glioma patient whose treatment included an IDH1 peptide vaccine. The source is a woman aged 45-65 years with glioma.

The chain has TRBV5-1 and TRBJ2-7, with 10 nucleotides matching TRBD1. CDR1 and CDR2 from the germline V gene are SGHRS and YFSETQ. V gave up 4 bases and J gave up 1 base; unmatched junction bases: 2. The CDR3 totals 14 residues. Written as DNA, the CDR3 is TGCGCCAGCAGCGGGGGACAGGGGTCCTACGAGCAGTACTTC. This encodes CASSGGQGSYEQYF.

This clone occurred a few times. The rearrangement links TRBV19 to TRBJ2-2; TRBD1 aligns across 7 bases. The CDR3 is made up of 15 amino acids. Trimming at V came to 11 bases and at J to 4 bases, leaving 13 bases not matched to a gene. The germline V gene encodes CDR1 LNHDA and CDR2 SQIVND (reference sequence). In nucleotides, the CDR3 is TGTGCCTCCCAACCCGGGACAGTCGGCACCGGGGAGCTGTTTTTT. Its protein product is CASQPGTVGTGELFF. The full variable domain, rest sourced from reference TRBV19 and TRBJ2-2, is DGGITQSPKYLFRKEGQNVTLSCEQNLNHDAMYWYRQDPGQGLRLIYYSQIVNDFQKGDIAEGYSVSREKKESFPLTVTSAQKNPTAFYLCASQPGTVGTGELFFGEGSRLTVL.

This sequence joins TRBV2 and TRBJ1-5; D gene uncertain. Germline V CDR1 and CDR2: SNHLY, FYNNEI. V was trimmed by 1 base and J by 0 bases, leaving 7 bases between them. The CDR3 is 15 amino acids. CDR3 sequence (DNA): TGTGCCAGCAGTGAAGGGAGGGTTAGCAATCAGCCCCAGCATTTT. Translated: CASSEGRVSNQPQHF.

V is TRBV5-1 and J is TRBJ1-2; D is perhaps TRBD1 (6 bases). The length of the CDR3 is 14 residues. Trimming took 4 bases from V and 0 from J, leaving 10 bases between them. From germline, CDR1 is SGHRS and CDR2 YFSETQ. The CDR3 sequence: CASSTTGPNYGYTF. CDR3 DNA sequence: TGCGCCAGCAGCACGACAGGTCCTAACTATGGCTACACCTTC.

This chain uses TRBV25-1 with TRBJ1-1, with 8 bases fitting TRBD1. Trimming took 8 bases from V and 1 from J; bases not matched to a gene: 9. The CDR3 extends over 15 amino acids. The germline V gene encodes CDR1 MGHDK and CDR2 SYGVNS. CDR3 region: CASGPGGKGNTEAFF. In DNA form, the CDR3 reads TGTGCCAGCGGTCCAGGGGGCAAAGGGAACACTGAAGCTTTCTTT.

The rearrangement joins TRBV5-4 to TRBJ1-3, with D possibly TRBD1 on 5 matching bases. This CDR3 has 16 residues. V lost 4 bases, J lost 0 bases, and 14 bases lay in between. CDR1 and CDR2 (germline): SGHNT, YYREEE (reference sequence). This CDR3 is CASSHSGLHSGNTIYF. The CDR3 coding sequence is TGTGCCAGCAGCCACTCGGGGCTCCACTCTGGAAACACCATATATTTT.

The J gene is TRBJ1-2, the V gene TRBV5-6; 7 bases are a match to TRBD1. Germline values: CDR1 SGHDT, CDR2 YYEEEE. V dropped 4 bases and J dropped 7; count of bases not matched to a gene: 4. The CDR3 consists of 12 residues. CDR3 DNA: TGTGCCAGCAGCCAGGGGGAGGGTGGCTACACCTTC. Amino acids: CASSQGEGGYTF.

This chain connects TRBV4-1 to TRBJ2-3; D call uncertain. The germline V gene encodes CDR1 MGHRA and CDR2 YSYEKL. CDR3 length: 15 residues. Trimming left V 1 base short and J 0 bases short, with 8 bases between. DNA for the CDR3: TGCGCCAGCAGCCAAGCGGGCCACAGCACAGATACGCAGTATTTT. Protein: CASSQAGHSTDTQYF.

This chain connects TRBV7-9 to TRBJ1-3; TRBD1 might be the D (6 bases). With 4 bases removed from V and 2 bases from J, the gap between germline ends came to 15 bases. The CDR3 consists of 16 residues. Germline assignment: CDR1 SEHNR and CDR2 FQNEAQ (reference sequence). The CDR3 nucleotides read TGTGCCAGCAGCTCCCTCAGGACAGTCCCTGGAAACACCATATATTTT. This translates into CASSSLRTVPGNTIYF.

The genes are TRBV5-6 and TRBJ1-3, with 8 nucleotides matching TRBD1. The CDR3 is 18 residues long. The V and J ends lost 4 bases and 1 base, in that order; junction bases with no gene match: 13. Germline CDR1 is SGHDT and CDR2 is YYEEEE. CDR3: CASSAYSYQGASGNTIYF. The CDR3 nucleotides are TGTGCCAGCAGCGCATATAGCTACCAGGGGGCTTCTGGAAACACCATATATTTT.

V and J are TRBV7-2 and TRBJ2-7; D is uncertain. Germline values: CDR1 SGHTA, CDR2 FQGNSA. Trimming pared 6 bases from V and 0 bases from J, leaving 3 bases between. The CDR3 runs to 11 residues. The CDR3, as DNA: TGTGCCAGCAGGTACTCCTACGAGCAGTACTTC. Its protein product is CASRYSYEQYF.